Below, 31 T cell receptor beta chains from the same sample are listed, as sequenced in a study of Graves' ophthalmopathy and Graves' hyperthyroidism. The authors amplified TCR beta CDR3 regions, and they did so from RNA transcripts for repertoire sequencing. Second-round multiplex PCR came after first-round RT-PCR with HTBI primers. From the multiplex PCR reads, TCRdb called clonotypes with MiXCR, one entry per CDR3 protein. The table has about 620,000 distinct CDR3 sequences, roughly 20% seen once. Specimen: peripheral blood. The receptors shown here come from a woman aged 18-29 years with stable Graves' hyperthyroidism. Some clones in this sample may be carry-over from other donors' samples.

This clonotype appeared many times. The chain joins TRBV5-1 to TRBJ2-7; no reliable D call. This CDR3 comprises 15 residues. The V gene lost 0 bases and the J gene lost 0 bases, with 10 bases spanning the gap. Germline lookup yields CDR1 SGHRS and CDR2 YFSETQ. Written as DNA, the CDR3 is TGCGCCAGCAGCTTGGACTCAGCAATCTCCTACGAGCAGTACTTC. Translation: CASSLDSAISYEQYF.

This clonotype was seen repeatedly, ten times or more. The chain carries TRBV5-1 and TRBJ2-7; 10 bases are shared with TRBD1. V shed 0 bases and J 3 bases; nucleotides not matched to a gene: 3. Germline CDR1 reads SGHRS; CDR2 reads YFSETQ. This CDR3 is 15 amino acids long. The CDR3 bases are TGCGCCAGCAGCTTGGCGGGACAGGGGAGCTACGAGCAGTACTTC. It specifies CASSLAGQGSYEQYF.

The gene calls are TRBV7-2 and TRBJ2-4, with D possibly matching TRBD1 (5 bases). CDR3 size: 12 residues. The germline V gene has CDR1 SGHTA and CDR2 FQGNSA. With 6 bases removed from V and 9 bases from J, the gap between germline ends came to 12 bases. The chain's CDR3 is CASSQGGGIQYF. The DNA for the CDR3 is TGTGCCAGCAGTCAGGGTGGCGGCATTCAGTACTTC.

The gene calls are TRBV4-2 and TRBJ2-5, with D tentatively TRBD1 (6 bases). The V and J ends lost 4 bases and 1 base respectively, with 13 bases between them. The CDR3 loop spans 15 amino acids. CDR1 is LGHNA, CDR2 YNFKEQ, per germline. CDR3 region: CASSPGAGLQETQYF. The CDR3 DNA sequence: TGTGCCAGCAGCCCAGGGGCAGGCCTCCAAGAGACCCAGTACTTC.

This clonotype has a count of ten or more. The chain's CDR3 is CASTLIMNTEAFF. CDR3 sequence (DNA): TGTGCCAGCACCCTTATCATGAACACTGAAGCTTTCTTT. V and J are TRBV12-3 or TRBV12-4 and TRBJ1-1; D is unresolved. This CDR3 spans 13 amino acids. The V end lost 7 bases, the J end lost 0 bases, and 9 bases lay between the germline ends.

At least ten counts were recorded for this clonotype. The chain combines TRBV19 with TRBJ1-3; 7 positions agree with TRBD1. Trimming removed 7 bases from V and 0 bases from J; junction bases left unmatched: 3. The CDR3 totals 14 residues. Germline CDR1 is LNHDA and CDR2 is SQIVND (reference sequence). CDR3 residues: CASTNRGSGNTIYF. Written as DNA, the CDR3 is TGTGCCAGTACCAACAGGGGCTCTGGAAACACCATATATTTT.

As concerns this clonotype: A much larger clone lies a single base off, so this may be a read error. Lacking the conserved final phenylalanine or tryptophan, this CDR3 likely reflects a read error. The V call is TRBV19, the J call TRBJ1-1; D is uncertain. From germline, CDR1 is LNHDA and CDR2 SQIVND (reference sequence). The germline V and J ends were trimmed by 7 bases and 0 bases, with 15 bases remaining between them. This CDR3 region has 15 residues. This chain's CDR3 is CASNPQGPVNTEAFS. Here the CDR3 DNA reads TGTGCCAGTAATCCACAAGGGCCGGTGAACACTGAAGCTTTCTCT.

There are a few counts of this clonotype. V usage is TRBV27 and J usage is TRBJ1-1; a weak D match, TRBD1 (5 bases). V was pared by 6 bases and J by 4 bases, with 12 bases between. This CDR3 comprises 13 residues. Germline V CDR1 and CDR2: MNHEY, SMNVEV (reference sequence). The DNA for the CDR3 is TGTGCCAGCAGCATTGGGGGGACCACTGAAGCTTTCTTT. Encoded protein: CASSIGGTTEAFF.

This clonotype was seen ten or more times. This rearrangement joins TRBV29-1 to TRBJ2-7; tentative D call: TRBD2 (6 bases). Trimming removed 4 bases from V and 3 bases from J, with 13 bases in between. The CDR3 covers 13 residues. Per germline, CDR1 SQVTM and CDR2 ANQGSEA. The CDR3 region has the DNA TGCAGCGTTGCGGGAGAGGGTTTCTACGAGCAGTACTTC. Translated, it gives CSVAGEGFYEQYF.

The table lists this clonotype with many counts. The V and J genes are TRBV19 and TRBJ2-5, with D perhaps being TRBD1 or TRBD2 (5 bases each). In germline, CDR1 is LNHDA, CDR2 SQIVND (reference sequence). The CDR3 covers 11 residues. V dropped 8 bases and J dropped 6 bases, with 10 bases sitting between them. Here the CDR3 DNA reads TGTGCCAGTGCCGGGGCGCAGACCCAGTACTTC. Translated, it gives CASAGAQTQYF.

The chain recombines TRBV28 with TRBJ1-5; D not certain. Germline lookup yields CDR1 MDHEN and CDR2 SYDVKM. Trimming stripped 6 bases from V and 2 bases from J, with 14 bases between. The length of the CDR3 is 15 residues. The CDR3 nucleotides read TGTGCCAGCAGCGCGGTTGGCCCGGGCAATCAGCCCCAGCATTTT. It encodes CASSAVGPGNQPQHF. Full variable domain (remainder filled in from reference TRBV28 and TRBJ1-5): DVKVTQSSRYLVKRTGEKVFLECVQDMDHENMFWYRQDPGLGLRLIYFSYDVKMKEKGDIPEGYSVSREKKERFSLILESASTNQTSMYLCASSAVGPGNQPQHFGDGTRLSIL.

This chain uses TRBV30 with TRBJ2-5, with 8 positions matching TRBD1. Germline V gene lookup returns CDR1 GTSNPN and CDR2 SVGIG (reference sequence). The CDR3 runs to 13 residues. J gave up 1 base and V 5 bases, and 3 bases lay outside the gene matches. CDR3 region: CAWETGGQETQYF. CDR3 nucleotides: TGTGCCTGGGAAACAGGGGGCCAAGAGACCCAGTACTTC.

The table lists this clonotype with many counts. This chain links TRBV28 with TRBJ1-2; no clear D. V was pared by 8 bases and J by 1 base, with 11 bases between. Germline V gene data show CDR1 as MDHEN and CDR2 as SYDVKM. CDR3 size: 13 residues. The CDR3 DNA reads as TGTGCCAGCGCACGGCGGCGTAACTATGGCTACACCTTC. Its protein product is CASARRRNYGYTF.

CDR3 residues: CASSFSQGRGQGGTRETQYF. CDR3 DNA: TGTGCCAGCAGTTTTTCCCAGGGACGGGGACAGGGAGGCACGCGGGAGACCCAGTACTTC. The V gene is TRBV12-3 or TRBV12-4, the J gene TRBJ2-5; 9 bases align to TRBD1. The CDR3 spans 20 residues. Unmatched junction bases numbered 22, after V lost 3 bases and J lost 5 bases.

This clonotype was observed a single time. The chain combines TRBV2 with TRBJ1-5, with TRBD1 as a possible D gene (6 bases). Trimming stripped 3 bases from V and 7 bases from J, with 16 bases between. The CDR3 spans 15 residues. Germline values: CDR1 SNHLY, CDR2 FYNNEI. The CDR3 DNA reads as TGTGCCAGCAGTGATGACGGGGGCTCGGGGCAGCCCCAGCATTTT. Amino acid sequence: CASSDDGGSGQPQHF.

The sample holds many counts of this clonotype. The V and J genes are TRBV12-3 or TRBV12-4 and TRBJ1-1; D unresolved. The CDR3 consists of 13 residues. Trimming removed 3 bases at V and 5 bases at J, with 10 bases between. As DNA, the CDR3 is TGTGCCAGCAGTTTGTGGCAGACGACTGAAGCTTTCTTT. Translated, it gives CASSLWQTTEAFF.

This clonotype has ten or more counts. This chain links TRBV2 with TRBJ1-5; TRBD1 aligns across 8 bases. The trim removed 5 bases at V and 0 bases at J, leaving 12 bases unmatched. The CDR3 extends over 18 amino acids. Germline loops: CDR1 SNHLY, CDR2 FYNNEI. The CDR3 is CASSTGTGDYYSNQPQHF. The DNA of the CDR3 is TGTGCCAGCAGTACCGGGACAGGCGATTACTATAGCAATCAGCCCCAGCATTTT.

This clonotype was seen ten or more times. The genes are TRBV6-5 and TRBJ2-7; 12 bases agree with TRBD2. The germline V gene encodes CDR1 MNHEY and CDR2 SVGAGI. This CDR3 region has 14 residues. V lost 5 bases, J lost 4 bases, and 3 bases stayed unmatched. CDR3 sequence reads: CASSNGLAGYEQYF. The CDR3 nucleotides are TGTGCCAGCAGTAACGGACTAGCGGGATACGAGCAGTACTTC.

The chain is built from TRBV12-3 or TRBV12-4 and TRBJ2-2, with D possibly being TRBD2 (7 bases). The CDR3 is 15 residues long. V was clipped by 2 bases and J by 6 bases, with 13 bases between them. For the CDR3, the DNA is TGTGCCAGCAGTTTACAAGGGGGGGGCCCCGGGGAGCTGTTTTTT. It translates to CASSLQGGGPGELFF.

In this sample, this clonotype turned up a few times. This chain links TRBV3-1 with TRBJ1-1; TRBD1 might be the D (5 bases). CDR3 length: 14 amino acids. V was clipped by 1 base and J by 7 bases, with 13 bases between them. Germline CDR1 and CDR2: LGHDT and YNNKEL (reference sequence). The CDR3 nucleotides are TGTGCCAGCAGCCAAGCCTCCCGGAGGGGTGAAGCTTTCTTT. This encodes CASSQASRRGEAFF.

As DNA, the CDR3 is TGCAGTGTTCATAGGGATACGCAGTATTTT. Translating it yields CSVHRDTQYF. This sequence joins TRBV20-1 and TRBJ2-3; no clear D. This CDR3 is 10 amino acids long. The germline V gene has CDR1 DFQATT and CDR2 SNEGSKA (reference sequence). Trimming took off 7 bases at V and 6 bases at J, with 8 bases between the two ends.

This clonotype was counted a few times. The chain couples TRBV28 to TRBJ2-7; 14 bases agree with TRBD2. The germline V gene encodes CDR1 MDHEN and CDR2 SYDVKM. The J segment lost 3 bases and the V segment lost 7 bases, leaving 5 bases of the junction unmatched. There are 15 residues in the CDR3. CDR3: CASTAGLAGVYEQYF. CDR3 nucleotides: TGTGCCAGCACCGCGGGACTAGCGGGAGTCTACGAGCAGTACTTC.

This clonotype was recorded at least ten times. The CDR3 DNA follows: TGCGCCAGCAGCCTCTCCACAGGGGATAGCAATCAGCCCCAGCATTTT. Translated, it gives CASSLSTGDSNQPQHF. The chain combines TRBV5-1 with TRBJ1-5, with 7 bases matching TRBD1. Germline values: CDR1 SGHRS, CDR2 YFSETQ. Trimming cost V 4 bases and J 0 bases; bases outside gene matches: 7. This CDR3 region has 16 residues.

Here the CDR3 DNA reads TGTGCCAGCAGTTACTGGACAGGGGGCGCCGGTGGCTACACCTTC. It translates to CASSYWTGGAGGYTF. This chain connects TRBV6-2 or TRBV6-3 to TRBJ1-2; TRBD1 aligns across 11 bases. After removal of 1 base from V and 7 bases from J, the junction contained 5 bases not matched to a gene. Germline V CDR1 and CDR2: MNHEY, SVGEGT. The CDR3 totals 15 residues.

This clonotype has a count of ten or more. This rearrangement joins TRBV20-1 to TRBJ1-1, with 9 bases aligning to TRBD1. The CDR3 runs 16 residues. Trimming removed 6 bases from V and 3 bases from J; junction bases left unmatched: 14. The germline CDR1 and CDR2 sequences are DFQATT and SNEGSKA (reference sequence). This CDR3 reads CSASPGQGLGDTEAFF. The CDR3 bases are TGCAGTGCCAGCCCTGGACAGGGGTTAGGGGACACTGAAGCTTTCTTT.

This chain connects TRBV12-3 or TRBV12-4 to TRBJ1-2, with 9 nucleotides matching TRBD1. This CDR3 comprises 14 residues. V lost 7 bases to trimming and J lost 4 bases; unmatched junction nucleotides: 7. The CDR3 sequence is CASTTQGASYGYTF. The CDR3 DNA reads TGTGCCAGCACCACACAGGGGGCCAGCTATGGCTACACCTTC.

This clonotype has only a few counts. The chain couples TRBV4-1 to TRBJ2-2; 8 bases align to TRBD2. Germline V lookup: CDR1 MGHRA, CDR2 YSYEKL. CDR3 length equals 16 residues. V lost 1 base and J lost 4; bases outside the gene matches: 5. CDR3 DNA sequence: TGCGCCAGCAGCCAAGTTCCGGGGGGGCTCACCGGGGAGCTGTTTTTT. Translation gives CASSQVPGGLTGELFF.

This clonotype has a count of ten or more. This CDR3 is CASSWTGAFGGYTF. DNA for the CDR3: TGTGCCAGCAGTTGGACAGGGGCTTTCGGGGGCTACACCTTC. This sequence joins TRBV28 and TRBJ1-2, with 9 bases fitting TRBD1. CDR3 length equals 14 residues. The germline CDR1 and CDR2 sequences are MDHEN and SYDVKM. V trimming: 4 bases; J trimming: 8 bases; junction bases outside the gene matches: 8.

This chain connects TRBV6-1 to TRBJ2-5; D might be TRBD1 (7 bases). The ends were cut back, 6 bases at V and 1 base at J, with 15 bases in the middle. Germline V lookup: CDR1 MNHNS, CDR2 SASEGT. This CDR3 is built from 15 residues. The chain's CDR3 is CASRLQGGSQETQYF. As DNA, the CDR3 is TGTGCCAGCAGACTGCAGGGGGGTAGCCAAGAGACCCAGTACTTC.

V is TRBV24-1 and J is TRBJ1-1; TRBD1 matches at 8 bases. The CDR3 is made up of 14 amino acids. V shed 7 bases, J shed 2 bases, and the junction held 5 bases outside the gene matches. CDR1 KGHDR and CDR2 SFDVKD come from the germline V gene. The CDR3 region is CATRNGQGNTEAFF. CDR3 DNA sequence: TGTGCCACCAGAAACGGACAGGGAAACACTGAAGCTTTCTTT.

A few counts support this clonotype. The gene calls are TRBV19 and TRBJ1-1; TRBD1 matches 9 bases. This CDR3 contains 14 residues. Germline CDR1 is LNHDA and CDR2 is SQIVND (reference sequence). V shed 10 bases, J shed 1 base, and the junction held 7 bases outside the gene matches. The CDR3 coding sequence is TGTGCCACTCGGACAGGGGTGGGGAACACTGAAGCTTTCTTT. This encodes CATRTGVGNTEAFF.